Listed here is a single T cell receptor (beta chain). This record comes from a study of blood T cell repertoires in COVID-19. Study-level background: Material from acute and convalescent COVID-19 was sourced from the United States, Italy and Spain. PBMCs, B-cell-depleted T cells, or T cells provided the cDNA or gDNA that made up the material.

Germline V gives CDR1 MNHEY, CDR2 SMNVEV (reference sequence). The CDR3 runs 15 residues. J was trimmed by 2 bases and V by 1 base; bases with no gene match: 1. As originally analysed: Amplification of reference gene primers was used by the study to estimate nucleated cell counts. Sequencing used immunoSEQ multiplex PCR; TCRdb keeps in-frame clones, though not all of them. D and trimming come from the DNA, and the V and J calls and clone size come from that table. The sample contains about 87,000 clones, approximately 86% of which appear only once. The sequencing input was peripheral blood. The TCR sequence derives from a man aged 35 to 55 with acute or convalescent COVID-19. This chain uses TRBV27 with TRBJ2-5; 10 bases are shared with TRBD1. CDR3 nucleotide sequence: TGTGCCAGCAGTTTATTGGGACAGGGGCAAGAGACCCAGTACTTC. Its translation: CASSLLGQGQETQYF.